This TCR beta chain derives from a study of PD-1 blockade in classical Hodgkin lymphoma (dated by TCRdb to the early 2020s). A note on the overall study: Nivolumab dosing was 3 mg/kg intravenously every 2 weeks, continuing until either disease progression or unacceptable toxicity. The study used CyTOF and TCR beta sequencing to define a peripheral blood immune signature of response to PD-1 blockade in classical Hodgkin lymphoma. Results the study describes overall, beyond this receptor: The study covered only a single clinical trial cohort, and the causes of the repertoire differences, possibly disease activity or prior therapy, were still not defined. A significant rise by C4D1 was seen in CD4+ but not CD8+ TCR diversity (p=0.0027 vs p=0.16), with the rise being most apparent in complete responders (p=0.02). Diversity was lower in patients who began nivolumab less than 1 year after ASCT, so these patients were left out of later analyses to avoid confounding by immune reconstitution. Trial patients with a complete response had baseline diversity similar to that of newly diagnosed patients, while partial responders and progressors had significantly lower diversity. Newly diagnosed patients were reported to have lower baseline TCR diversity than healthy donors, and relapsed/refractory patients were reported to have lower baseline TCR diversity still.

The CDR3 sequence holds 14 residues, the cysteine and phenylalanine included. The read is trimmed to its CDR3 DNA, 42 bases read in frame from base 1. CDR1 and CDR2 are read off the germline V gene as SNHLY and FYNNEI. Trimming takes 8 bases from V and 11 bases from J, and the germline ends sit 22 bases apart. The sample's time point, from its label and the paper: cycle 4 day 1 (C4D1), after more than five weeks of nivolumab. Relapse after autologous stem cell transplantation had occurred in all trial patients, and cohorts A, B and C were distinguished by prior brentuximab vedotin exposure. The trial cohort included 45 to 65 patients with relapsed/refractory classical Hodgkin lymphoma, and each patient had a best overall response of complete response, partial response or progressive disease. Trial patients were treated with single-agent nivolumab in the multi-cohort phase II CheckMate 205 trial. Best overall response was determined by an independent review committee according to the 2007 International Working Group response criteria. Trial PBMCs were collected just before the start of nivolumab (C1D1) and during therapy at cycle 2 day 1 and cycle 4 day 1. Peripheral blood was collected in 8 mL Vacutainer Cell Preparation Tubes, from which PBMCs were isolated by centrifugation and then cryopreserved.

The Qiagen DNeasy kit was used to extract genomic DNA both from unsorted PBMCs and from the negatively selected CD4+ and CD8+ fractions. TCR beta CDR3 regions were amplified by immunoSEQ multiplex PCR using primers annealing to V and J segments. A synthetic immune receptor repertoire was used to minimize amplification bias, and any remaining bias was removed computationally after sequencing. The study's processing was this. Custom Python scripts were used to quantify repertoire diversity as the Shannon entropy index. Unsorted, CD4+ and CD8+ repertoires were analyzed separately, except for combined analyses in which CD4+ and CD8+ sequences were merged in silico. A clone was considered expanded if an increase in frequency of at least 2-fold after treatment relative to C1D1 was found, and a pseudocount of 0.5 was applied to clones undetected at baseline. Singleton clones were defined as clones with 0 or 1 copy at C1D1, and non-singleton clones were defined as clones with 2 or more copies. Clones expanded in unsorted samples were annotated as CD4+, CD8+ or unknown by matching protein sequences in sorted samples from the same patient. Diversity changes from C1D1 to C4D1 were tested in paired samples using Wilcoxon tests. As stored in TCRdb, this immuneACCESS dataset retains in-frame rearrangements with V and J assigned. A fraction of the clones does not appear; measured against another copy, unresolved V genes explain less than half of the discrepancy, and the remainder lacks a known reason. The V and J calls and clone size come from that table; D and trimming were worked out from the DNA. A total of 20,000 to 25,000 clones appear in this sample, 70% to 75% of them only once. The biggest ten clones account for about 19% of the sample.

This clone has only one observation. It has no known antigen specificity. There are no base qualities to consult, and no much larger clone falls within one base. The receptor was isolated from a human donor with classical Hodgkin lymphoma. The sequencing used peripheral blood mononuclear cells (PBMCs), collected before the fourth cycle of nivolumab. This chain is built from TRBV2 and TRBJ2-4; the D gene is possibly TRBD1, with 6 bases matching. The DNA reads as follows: TGTGCCAGCGGCGTTGGGGGCGGCAGTAACGTTCAGTACTTC. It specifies CASGVGGGSNVQYF.